This TCR beta chain was sequenced during a study of CD8+ T cells in alopecia areata. Extracted RNA was reverse transcribed into cDNA, the sequencing template. Data came from immunoSEQ multiplex PCR; TCRdb stores just in-frame clones and leaves some out. The data show about 200,000 clones, 45% to 70% seen once. The CDR3 is 12 amino acids. Germline V gene lookup returns CDR1 MNHEY and CDR2 SMNVEV (reference sequence). Trimming took off 7 bases at V and 1 base at J, with 2 bases between the two ends. Worth noting for this clone: In the same sample, other DNA sequences code for this CDR3.

Sequencing was performed on CD8+ T cells sorted from blood. This rearrangement joins TRBV27 to TRBJ2-6; D remains unclear. This receptor was taken from a human donor in good health. CDR3 in amino acids: CASTSGANVLTF. The DNA of the CDR3 is TGTGCCAGCACGTCTGGGGCCAACGTCCTGACTTTC.